The 18 T cell receptor beta chains below come from one sample, sequenced in a study of early T cells in non-severe SARS-CoV-2 infection. TCRdb ran MiXCR on the 5' RACE reads and lists one entry per CDR3 protein. The data show nearly 45,000 distinct CDR3 sequences, with about a tenth seen just once and around a tenth held by the top ten. Source material: whole blood. The receptors come from an adult who was a healthcare worker with PCR-confirmed SARS-CoV-2 infection or an uninfected control (not recorded which).

This clonotype occurred a few times. The gene calls are TRBV20-1 and TRBJ2-7, with TRBD1 as a possible D gene (6 bases). Trimming took 3 bases from V and 2 from J, leaving 11 bases between them. The CDR3 totals 13 residues. Germline V lookup: CDR1 DFQATT, CDR2 SNEGSKA (reference sequence). In nucleotides, the CDR3 is TGCAGTGCTAGTGAGGGGACAACCTACGAGCAGTACTTC. This encodes CSASEGTTYEQYF.

This clonotype was recorded at least ten times. The chain couples TRBV30 to TRBJ1-1; D ambiguous. The V end lost 4 bases, the J end lost 4 bases, and 13 bases lay between the germline ends. The germline CDR1 and CDR2 sequences are GTSNPN and SVGIG (reference sequence). This CDR3 contains 13 residues. The CDR3 is CAWIRLLTTEAFF. The CDR3 nucleotides read TGTGCCTGGATTCGACTACTTACCACTGAAGCTTTCTTT.

This clonotype was detected a few times. This rearrangement joins TRBV2 to TRBJ1-1; perhaps TRBD1 as D (6 bases). The V end was cut by 8 bases, the J end by 0 bases, with 10 bases between. This CDR3 has 13 amino acids. CDR1 SNHLY and CDR2 FYNNEI come from the germline V gene. The CDR3 DNA reads as TGTGCCAGCTCGACAGGCATGAACACTGAAGCTTTCTTT. It specifies CASSTGMNTEAFF.

This clonotype was counted between two and nine times. The chain combines TRBV24-1 with TRBJ1-5; 12 bases map to TRBD1. The CDR3 length is 17 residues. CDR1 is KGHDR and CDR2 is SFDVKD in the germline V gene. The J segment lost 8 bases and the V segment lost 9 bases, leaving 16 bases of the junction unmatched. CDR3 in amino acids: CATSGTGGVGAGKPQHF. The CDR3 nucleotides are TGTGCCACCTCCGGGACAGGGGGCGTCGGAGCGGGGAAGCCCCAGCATTTT.

In its sample, this clonotype was seen a few times. The chain combines TRBV5-1 with TRBJ1-2; possible D gene TRBD1, 6 bases. Germline CDR1 and CDR2: SGHRS and YFSETQ. This CDR3 has 13 amino acids. Deletions cut 4 bases from V and 4 bases from J, with 11 bases between. The CDR3 bases are TGCGCCAGCAGCCAGGACAGCACCTATGGCTACACCTTC. Its protein is CASSQDSTYGYTF.

This clonotype was seen at least ten times. The CDR3: CASSPAGSSYNSPLHF. CDR3 bases: TGTGCCAGCAGCCCTGCTGGGAGCTCCTATAATTCACCCCTCCACTTT. The chain links TRBV6-6 to TRBJ1-6; D unresolved. The V end was cut by 6 bases, the J end by 0 bases, with 12 bases between. The CDR3 is 16 residues long. The V gene's germline CDR1 is MNHNY and CDR2 SVGAGI (reference sequence).

The chain couples TRBV24-1 to TRBJ1-4; D call uncertain. Per germline, CDR1 KGHDR and CDR2 SFDVKD. V gave up 2 bases and J gave up 7 bases, with 7 bases separating them. The CDR3 contains 13 residues. CDR3: CATSDSESEKLFF. CDR3 in DNA: TGTGCCACCAGTGATTCAGAAAGTGAAAAACTGTTTTTT.

This chain joins TRBV14 and TRBJ2-2; D perhaps matches TRBD1 (6 bases). CDR1 is SGHDN, CDR2 FVKESK, per germline. This CDR3 has 17 amino acids. Trimming stripped 1 base from V and 9 bases from J, with 21 bases between. The CDR3 sequence is CASSQAARGARTRELFF. The DNA for the CDR3 is TGTGCCAGCAGCCAAGCGGCCAGGGGTGCGAGAACCAGGGAGCTGTTTTTT.

The table lists this clonotype with a few counts. J is TRBJ2-7 and V is TRBV19, with D perhaps matching TRBD1 or TRBD2 (5 bases each). V was shortened by 10 bases and J by 6 bases, with 19 bases between the two germline ends. CDR1 is LNHDA, CDR2 SQIVND, per germline (reference sequence). The CDR3 covers 13 residues. The DNA for the CDR3 is TGTGCCACCAGAGGGGCGGGCCAGGTCGAGCAGTACTTC. This translates into CATRGAGQVEQYF.

This clonotype was seen a few times. This chain uses TRBV27 with TRBJ2-1; the match to TRBD2 covers 12 bases. The CDR3 is 17 residues long. V shed 3 bases and J 9 bases; nucleotides not matched to a gene: 12. Germline assignment: CDR1 MNHEY and CDR2 SMNVEV (reference sequence). CDR3 DNA sequence: TGTGCCAGCAGTTTCCGCACTAGCGGGGGGCCGGGAGGTGAGCAGTTCTTC. It yields the protein CASSFRTSGGPGGEQFF.

This clonotype was counted between two and nine times. The chain carries TRBV24-1 and TRBJ2-3, with no clear D. The V end lost 3 bases, the J end lost 3 bases, and 9 bases lay between the germline ends. Germline V gene lookup returns CDR1 KGHDR and CDR2 SFDVKD. CDR3 length equals 14 residues. CDR3 amino acids: CATSDSSFTDTQYF. DNA of the CDR3: TGTGCCACCAGTGATAGCAGTTTTACAGATACGCAGTATTTT.

This clonotype has a handful of counts. The genes are TRBV20-1 and TRBJ2-3; the match to TRBD2 covers 10 bases. The germline gives CDR1 DFQATT, CDR2 SNEGSKA (reference sequence). J was trimmed by 1 base and V by 6 bases; bases with no gene match: 7. CDR3 length: 15 residues. CDR3 in amino acids: CSAEAGGPGTDTQYF. The DNA of the CDR3 is TGCAGTGCAGAAGCGGGGGGGCCAGGCACAGATACGCAGTATTTT.

The V gene is TRBV20-1, the J gene TRBJ2-5; the match to TRBD1 covers 7 bases. CDR1 is DFQATT, CDR2 SNEGSKA, per germline (reference sequence). Trimming took 4 bases from V and 5 from J; bases not matched to a gene: 7. The CDR3 is 13 amino acids. DNA of the CDR3: TGCAGTGCTACCGGGACAGTTGGGGAGACCCAGTACTTC. Residues: CSATGTVGETQYF.

In this sample, this clonotype turned up many times. This chain uses TRBV6-2 or TRBV6-3 with TRBJ1-2, with 8 bases aligning to TRBD1. V trimming: 6 bases; J trimming: 2 bases; junction bases outside the gene matches: 11. Germline lookup yields CDR1 MNHEY and CDR2 SVGEGT. The CDR3 contains 16 residues. The CDR3 loop reads CASRSQGAASNYGYTF. The CDR3 DNA reads TGTGCCAGCAGATCCCAGGGGGCGGCCTCAAACTATGGCTACACCTTC.

The chain links TRBV24-1 to TRBJ1-5, with D possibly being TRBD1 (5 bases). The V end lost 7 bases, the J end lost 3 bases, and 18 bases lay between the germline ends. This CDR3 contains 16 residues. Germline-derived CDR1 and CDR2 are KGHDR and SFDVKD. The CDR3 is CATSARGDLNNQPQHF. CDR3 sequence (DNA): TGTGCCACCAGCGCACGGGGGGACTTAAACAATCAGCCCCAGCATTTT.

This clonotype has ten or more counts. The rearrangement links TRBV6-6 to TRBJ1-2; D remains unclear. The CDR3 consists of 16 residues. V lost 1 base, J lost 4 bases, and 16 bases lay in between. Per the germline V gene, CDR1 is MNHNY and CDR2 is SVGAGI (reference sequence). The CDR3 spells CASSYLAANQVYGYTF. For the CDR3, the DNA is TGTGCCAGCAGTTACTTAGCGGCTAACCAGGTCTATGGCTACACCTTC.

This clonotype was counted many times. V is TRBV5-1 and J is TRBJ1-4; D remains unclear. Germline CDR1 reads SGHRS; CDR2 reads YFSETQ. This CDR3 comprises 12 residues. V lost 2 bases and J lost 12, with 11 bases in between. In DNA form, the CDR3 reads TGCGCCAGCAGCTTACCCGAGGAGGAACTGTTTTTT. Protein: CASSLPEEELFF. Complete variable domain (other parts from reference TRBV5-1 and TRBJ1-4): KAGVTQTPRYLIKTRGQQVTLSCSPISGHRSVSWYQQTPGQGLQFLFEYFSETQRNKGNFPGRFSGRQFSNSRSEMNVSTLELGDSALYLCASSLPEEELFFGSGTQLSVL.

As concerns this clonotype: Because the CDR3 is missing its conserved closing phenylalanine or tryptophan, this is likely a read error. The J gene is TRBJ2-4, the V gene TRBV7-2, with 8 bases that match TRBD1. CDR1 is SGHTA and CDR2 is FQGNSA in the germline V gene. This CDR3 spans 20 amino acids. J gave up 1 base and V 6 bases, and 20 bases lay outside the gene matches. This CDR3 is CASSFPGQALGEVAKNIQYY. CDR3 coding DNA: TGTGCCAGCAGTTTCCCGGGACAGGCCCTCGGAGAGGTGGCCAAAAACATTCAGTACTAC.